This TCR beta chain was sequenced in a study of T cell repertoires in cytomegalovirus infection. Study context: As its CMV epitopes, the study selected recently identified HLA-C-restricted and well-studied HLA-B-restricted targets. Public TCR beta signatures provided an indication of both CMV infection and a matching HLA type.

TCRdb redid the calling of the reads with MiXCR, one entry per CDR3 protein. The data contain about 57,000 distinct CDR3 sequences, 20% of them seen just once; the ten biggest clones take up roughly 73%. As to this clonotype: Its antigen remains unidentified.

The CDR3 has 14 residues. Deletions cut 6 bases from V and 0 bases from J, with 9 bases between. Study-wide results and caveats: HLA-C-restricted, CMV-specific TCR beta clonotypes were dominant ex vivo.

The chain combines TRBV12-3 or TRBV12-4 with TRBJ2-4; D might be TRBD1 (5 bases). The sequence was obtained from a human donor in good health (CMV status not recorded). Some clones in this sample may be carry-over from other donors' samples. This sample comprised CD8+ T cells from cultured PBMCs, obtained from culture after CMV antigen stimulation. CDR3 sequence: CASSRDRAKNIQYF. For the CDR3, the DNA is TGTGCCAGCAGCCGTGACAGAGCCAAAAACATTCAGTACTTC.